This TCR beta chain was identified during a study of radiotherapy plus CTLA-4 blockade in lung cancer. Across the whole study: With 31% of patients having disease control, objective responses were seen in 15% to 20%. The study's findings and limits: Reported findings show early blood T cell clone dynamics, with interferon-beta, best predicted response.

The assay was immunoSEQ multiplex PCR, and TCRdb's table has in-frame clones only and misses some. The sample lists 90,000 to 100,000 clones; almost 90% were seen once. In the case of this clone: Its target is unknown.

The CDR3 is 13 residues long. Deletions cut 8 bases from V and 2 bases from J, with 13 bases between. CDR1 is MGHDK and CDR2 is SYGVNS in the germline V gene. CTLA-4 blockade with ipilimumab, together with focal radiation, was given to patients with chemo-refractory metastatic non-small-cell lung cancer. The chain combines TRBV25-1 with TRBJ2-7; D not certain. Sequenced material: peripheral blood, taken from a patient treated with radiotherapy plus ipilimumab. This receptor was obtained from a human donor with non-small cell lung cancer that progressed on radiotherapy plus ipilimumab. The CDR3 sequence is CASGPSNPYEQYF. As DNA, the CDR3 is TGTGCCAGCGGACCCAGTAACCCCTACGAGCAGTACTTC.